Listed here is a single T cell receptor beta chain. This clone turned up a few times. Its antigen specificity is not known. No clone much larger than this one lies a single base away; base qualities are absent. Clipping removes 4 bases from V and 2 bases from J, with 4 as the unmatched junction base count. Taken from cysteine to phenylalanine, the CDR3 has 15 residues. Of all the DNA, just the CDR3 is kept, 45 bases in frame from base 1. CDR1 and CDR2, per the germline V gene, are MNHNS and SASEGT. This sample stems from a study of cytomegalovirus exposure and HLA in healthy donors (dated by TCRdb to between 2016 and 2019). Regarding the complete study: According to an earlier analysis of 587 of the donors, about 179 million T cells yielded 117 million unique TCR beta sequences and about 300 Gb of sequence data. Approximately 330 gigabases of sequencing data and around 80 million unique TCR sequences made up an early release that covered several hundred HLA-typed donors. Of the roughly 400 genotyped donors, about 84% fell in the genetic ancestry cluster associated with self-reported Caucasian donors. The study was designed to test whether signatures of past pathogen exposure could be identified by cataloging public T cell receptors. The study used immunosequencing to profile the T cell repertoires of approximately 650 subjects and linked those repertoires to cytomegalovirus serostatus. Besides the first cohort of about 730 subjects, a separate validation cohort made up of 120 different subjects was used. High-throughput TCR immunosequencing, statistical association of individual TCRs with disease status, and machine learning were combined to predict cytomegalovirus infection status. A later analysis re-analyzed previously published TCR beta repertoires from 550 to 700 donors and added high-resolution HLA genotyping to study TCR occurrence patterns. The later analysis used no new phenotypic data to find candidate immune exposures, relying instead on TCR beta sequences and their occurrence across donors. To decide whether each TCR beta V gene segment behaved as functional or pseudogenic, an earlier analysis of approximately 590 of the donors relied on high-throughput TCR beta sequencing. Alongside the repertoire data, information on donor age, sex, ethnicity and CMV serostatus was compiled. A later genetic analysis used genome-wide SNP genotypes for about 65% of the roughly 670 donors, treating that subset as a discovery cohort. All discovery cohort repertoires had been generated on a single sequencing platform. Both class I and class II loci were covered by HLA typing, at four-digit resolution. Typing coverage varied by locus: about 629-640 donors for A, B, C, DRB1 and DQB1; around 560 for DQA1; about 590 for DPA1; roughly 470 for DPB1. Four or five DR-DQ haplotypes were handled as single units for association and clustering because linkage in the cohort was strong. Among roughly 400 genotyped donors of the cohort, an average of roughly 230,000 unique TCR beta nucleotide sequences was sequenced per donor, of which 15% to 20% were non-productive.

Preparation of the library involved the immunoSEQ multiplex PCR assay. For the multiplex PCR, a mixture combining 60 forward primers for TCR Vbeta segments and 13 reverse primers for TCR Jbeta segments was used. A multiplex PCR assay on genomic DNA amplified the CDR3 region of rearranged TCR beta genes. Amplified TCR beta libraries were sequenced as 87-base-pair reads on the Illumina HiSeq System. Per the original workflow: Across the 600 to 700 repertoires, a later analysis counted approximately 83 million unique TCR beta chains, 8.5 million to 12 million of which were shared by at least two donors. Raw reads were error-corrected and collapsed into unique sequences with a nearest-neighbor algorithm that merged closely related sequences to remove PCR and sequencing errors. To assign V, D and J gene segments, CDR3 sequences were aligned to IMGT reference sequences. For a sequence to be retained, a match of at least six nucleotides to both a V gene segment and a J gene segment was required. A rearrangement was called productive if the CDR3 had no stop codons and remained in frame with V and J, and every other rearrangement was called non-productive. CDR3 was defined by IMGT convention, running from the second conserved V-encoded cysteine to the conserved J-encoded phenylalanine. The earlier analysis of about 560 of the donors excluded any sequence lacking an unambiguous match to a single V gene segment. In an earlier analysis of 587 of the donors, V segments were called functional above 56.7% productive rearrangements and were called segregating when the between-donor standard deviation exceeded 5%. A statistical classification framework was built to diagnose cytomegalovirus status from the catalog of TCR beta chain sequences. In a later analysis, V and J genes were assigned by comparing TCR nucleotide sequences against IMGT/GENE-DB human TR gene sequences. In a later analysis, CDR3 sequences and most-parsimonious VDJ recombination scenarios were assigned using the TCRdist pipeline. In a later analysis, each TCR beta chain was defined by its CDR3 amino acid sequence together with its V-gene family, and reads without a unique V-gene family were excluded. As a way to deal with suspected cross-contamination and a sequencing artifact, a later analysis dropped more than 500 nucleotide sequences that were highly shared and had low generation probability. For each public chain, a later analysis derived a clonal expansion index from normalized ranks of inferred template counts within each repertoire. A later analysis computed generation probabilities with a VDJ recombination model fitted to out-of-frame rearrangements, and checked the results against IGoR. Hypergeometric tests were used in a later analysis to score TCR-TCR, TCR-HLA and TCR-CMV co-occurrence, with a repertoire-size bias correction applied to the TCR pairs. To estimate false discovery rates, a later analysis permuted the HLA or CMV assignments 20 times. In a later analysis, co-occurring TCRs were grouped with DBSCAN, and TCRdist sequence similarity was added when clustering was performed within HLA-allele-positive subsets. For co-occurrence clustering, repertoires with fewer than 30,000 or more than 120,000 public chains were excluded, along with a handful of repertoires with anomalous nucleotide sharing. The table was pulled from immuneACCESS by TCRdb, which kept in-frame rearrangements only. Such tables lose some clones; where checked, under half of the loss comes from unresolved V genes, and the rest has no known cause. D and trimming were read from the DNA, whereas the V and J calls and clone size are those reported in that table. The sample table contains 200,000 or so clones; only one count was recorded for 70% to 85% of them. The ten biggest clones cover about 1.7% of the sample.

Broader findings and caveats from the paper: A further reported finding was that TCR beta sequences accurately predicted the HLA-A and HLA-B alleles for most subjects in the first cohort. Correlated functional status among segregating V segments might reflect linkage disequilibrium, but an unknown experimental factor could not be ruled out. Because some donors lacked HLA typing at each locus, the association tests relied only on the typed subset. In a later genetic analysis, fewer N-insertions in productive TCRs were reported among donors in an Asian-associated ancestry cluster than the approximately 630-donor mean. Specific HLA alleles were associated with 15,000 to 20,000 TCR beta sequences at a false discovery rate of 0.05 in a later analysis. An association between a missense DCLRE1C variant and V-gene and J-gene trimming of TCR beta chains was found in a later genetic analysis and replicated in an independent cohort. Assigning TCR associations to individual alleles was difficult when HLA alleles, especially DR and DQ, strongly co-occurred. Sequencing depth was assumed to be roughly uniform across donors in the presence/absence analyses, though that assumption may not hold. A cluster of highly shared sequence variants was judged likely to be a technical artifact of the sequencing pipeline. In vitro tests confirmed that a few of the cytomegalovirus-associated TCR beta chains recognize cytomegalovirus antigens. A later analysis found that TCR association rates varied across HLA loci, with DRB1 alleles showing the most associated TCRs and HLA-C alleles the fewest. About 17 rarely observed V segments, including chromosome 9 orphons, were excluded from the earlier analysis of 550 to 700 of the donors because counts were too low. The authors suggested that the approach could potentially be extended to other disease states and immunological phenotypes. In both the original and validation cohorts, the classifier was reported to diagnose cytomegalovirus status with high specificity and sensitivity. CMV serostatus was the only immune exposure information available for the cohort. In a later analysis, most CMV-associated TCR beta chains were found to appear HLA-restricted, with HLA associations seemingly driven largely by CMV exposure. The study gave a list of 150 to 200 TCR beta chains associated with cytomegalovirus. In this cohort, only TCR beta chains were sequenced, and detectable features were limited by the absence of alpha or paired-chain data. An earlier analysis of around 500 of the donors showed that most TCR beta V segments appeared in productive rearrangements either about 87% or about 30% of the time, which broadly matched IMGT annotations. A later analysis found that HLA-associated TCR beta chains were more clonally expanded and had lower generation probabilities than equally common non-associated chains. Most TCR sequences were observed very rarely across donors, whereas some public TCRs were present in many individuals. Because the 87-base-pair reads could not distinguish some IMGT-functional V segments, including TRBV6-2 and TRBV6-3, those segments were excluded. In a later analysis, several top co-occurrence clusters were reported to appear linked to parvovirus B19, influenza, CMV and Epstein-Barr virus.

The cohort comprised fewer than 700 healthy bone marrow donors. At the time of sampling, every cohort member was nominally healthy, though immune exposures that went unrecorded were likely present. The donor tested CMV seronegative, placing the donor among the roughly 400 seronegative members of the cohort. A peripheral blood sample was provided by each donor, and peripheral blood mononuclear cells were used for TCR beta sequencing. Genomic DNA was extracted from the blood cell samples with the Qiagen DNeasy Blood Extraction Kit. The V and J segments used are TRBV6-1 and TRBJ1-5; 8 central nucleotides agree with TRBD1. Input material: PBMCs. This receptor was taken from a man aged 45-65 years in good health and CMV-seronegative. In nucleotides, the sequence is TGTGCCAGCAGTGGAGCAGGGGGCGGCAATCAGCCCCAGCATTTT. This encodes CASSGAGGGNQPQHF.